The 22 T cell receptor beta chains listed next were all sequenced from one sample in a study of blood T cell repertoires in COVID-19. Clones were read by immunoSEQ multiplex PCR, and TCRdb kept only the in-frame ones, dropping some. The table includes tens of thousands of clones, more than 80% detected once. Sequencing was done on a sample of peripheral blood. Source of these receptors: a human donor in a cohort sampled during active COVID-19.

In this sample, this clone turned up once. The CDR3 DNA follows: TGTGCCAGCAGCCAAGCCCGTGGCACTGGGGGGGACGCAGGGCACCAAGAGACCCAGTACTTC. It encodes CASSQARGTGGDAGHQETQYF. The chain couples TRBV3-1 (or the pseudogene TRBV3-2) to TRBJ2-5, with 7 bases identical to TRBD2. Germline CDR1 reads LGHDT; CDR2 reads YNNKEL (reference sequence). V lost 1 base and J lost 0; bases outside the gene matches: 20. CDR3 length: 21 amino acids.

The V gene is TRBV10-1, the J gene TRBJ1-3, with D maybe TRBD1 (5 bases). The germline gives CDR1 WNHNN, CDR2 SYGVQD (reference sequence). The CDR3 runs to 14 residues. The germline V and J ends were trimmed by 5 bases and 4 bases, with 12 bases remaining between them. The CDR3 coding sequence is TGCGCCAGCAGTCCCGGGGGGGAGGGAAACACCATATATTTT. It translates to CASSPGGEGNTIYF.

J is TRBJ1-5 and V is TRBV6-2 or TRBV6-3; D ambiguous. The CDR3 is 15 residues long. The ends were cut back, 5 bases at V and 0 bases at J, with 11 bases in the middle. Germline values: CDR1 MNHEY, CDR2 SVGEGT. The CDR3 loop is CASSRLTNSNQPQHF. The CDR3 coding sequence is TGTGCCAGCAGTCGATTGACAAATAGCAATCAGCCCCAGCATTTT.

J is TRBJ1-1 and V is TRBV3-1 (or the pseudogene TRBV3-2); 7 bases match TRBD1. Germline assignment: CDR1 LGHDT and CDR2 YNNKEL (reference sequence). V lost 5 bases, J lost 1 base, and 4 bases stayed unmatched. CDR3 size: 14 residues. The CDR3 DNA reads TGTGCCAGCAGCTTACGACAGGGGAACACTGAAGCTTTCTTT. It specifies CASSLRQGNTEAFF.

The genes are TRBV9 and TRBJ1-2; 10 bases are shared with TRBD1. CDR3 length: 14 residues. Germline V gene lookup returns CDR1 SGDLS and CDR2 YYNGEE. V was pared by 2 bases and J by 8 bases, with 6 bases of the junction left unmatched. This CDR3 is CASSVDRGRRGYTF. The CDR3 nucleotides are TGTGCCAGCAGCGTCGACAGGGGGCGTCGAGGCTACACCTTC.

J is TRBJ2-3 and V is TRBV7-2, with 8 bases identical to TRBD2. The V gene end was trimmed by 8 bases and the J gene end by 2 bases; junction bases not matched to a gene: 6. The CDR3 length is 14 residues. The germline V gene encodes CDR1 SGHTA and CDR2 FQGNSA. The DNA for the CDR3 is TGTGCCAGCGGGCGTAGCGGGACCACAGATACGCAGTATTTT. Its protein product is CASGRSGTTDTQYF.

As DNA, the CDR3 is TGTGCCAGCACAGGGGCCAACACCGGGGAGCTGTTTTTT. Translating it yields CASTGANTGELFF. This chain uses TRBV7-2 with TRBJ2-2, with a weak D call TRBD1 (6 bases). The CDR3 consists of 13 residues. Germline assignment: CDR1 SGHTA and CDR2 FQGNSA. The V and J ends lost 7 bases and 2 bases respectively, with 8 bases between them.

Here the CDR3 DNA reads TGTGCCAGCAGCCTCCAGGAAACCATATATTTT. This encodes CASSLQETIYF. This chain connects TRBV9 to TRBJ1-3, with D unclear. The CDR3 extends over 11 amino acids. V shed 4 bases and J shed 10 bases, with 9 bases lying between them. Looked up from germline, CDR1 is SGDLS and CDR2 is YYNGEE.

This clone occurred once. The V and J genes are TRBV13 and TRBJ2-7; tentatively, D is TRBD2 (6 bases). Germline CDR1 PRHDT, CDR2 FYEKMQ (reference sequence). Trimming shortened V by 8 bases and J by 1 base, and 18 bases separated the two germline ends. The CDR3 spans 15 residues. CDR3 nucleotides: TGTGCCAGCGGCCTGGGAGAGGCGGGGTCCTACGAGCAGTACTTC. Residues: CASGLGEAGSYEQYF.

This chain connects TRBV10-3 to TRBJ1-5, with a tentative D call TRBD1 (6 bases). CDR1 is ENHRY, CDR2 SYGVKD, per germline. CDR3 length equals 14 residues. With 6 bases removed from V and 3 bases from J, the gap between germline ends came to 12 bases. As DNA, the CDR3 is TGTGCCATCAGCGCACGGGACACCAATCAGCCCCAGCATTTT. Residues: CAISARDTNQPQHF.

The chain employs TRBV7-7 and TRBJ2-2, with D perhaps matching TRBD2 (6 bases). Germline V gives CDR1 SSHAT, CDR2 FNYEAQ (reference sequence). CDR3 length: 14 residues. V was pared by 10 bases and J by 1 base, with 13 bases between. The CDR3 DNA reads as TGTGCCACGAAGGCGGGGATGAACACCGGGGAGCTGTTTTTT. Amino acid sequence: CATKAGMNTGELFF. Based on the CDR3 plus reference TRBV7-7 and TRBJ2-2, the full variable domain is GAGVSQSPRYKVTKRGQDVTLRCDPISSHATLYWYQQALGQGPEFLTYFNYEAQPDKSGLPSDRFSAERPEGSISTLTIQRTEQRDSAMYRCATKAGMNTGELFFGEGSRLTVL.

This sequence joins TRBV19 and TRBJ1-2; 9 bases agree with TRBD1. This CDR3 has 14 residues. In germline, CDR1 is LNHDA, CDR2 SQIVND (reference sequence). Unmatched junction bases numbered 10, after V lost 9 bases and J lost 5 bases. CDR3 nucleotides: TGTGCCAGCCACGACCGGGACAGGGTTTATGGCTACACCTTC. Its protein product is CASHDRDRVYGYTF.

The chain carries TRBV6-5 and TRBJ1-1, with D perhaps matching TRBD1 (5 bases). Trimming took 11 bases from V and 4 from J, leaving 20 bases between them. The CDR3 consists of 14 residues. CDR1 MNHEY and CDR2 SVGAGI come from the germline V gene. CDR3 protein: CAAQGGEGSTEAFF. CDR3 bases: TGTGCCGCCCAGGGAGGGGAGGGAAGCACTGAAGCTTTCTTT.

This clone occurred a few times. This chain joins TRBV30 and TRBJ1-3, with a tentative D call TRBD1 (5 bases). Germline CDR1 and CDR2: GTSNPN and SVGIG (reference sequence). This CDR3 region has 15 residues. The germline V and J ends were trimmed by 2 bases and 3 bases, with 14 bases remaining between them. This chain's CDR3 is CAWSPLGADGNTIYF. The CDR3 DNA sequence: TGTGCCTGGAGTCCCCTAGGGGCTGATGGAAACACCATATATTTT.

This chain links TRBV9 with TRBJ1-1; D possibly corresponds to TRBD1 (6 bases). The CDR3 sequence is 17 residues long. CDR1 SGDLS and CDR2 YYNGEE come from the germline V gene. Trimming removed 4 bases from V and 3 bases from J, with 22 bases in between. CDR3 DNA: TGTGCCAGCAGCCCCCGCCGGGGGGCCCTCTTTGACACTGAAGCTTTCTTT. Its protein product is CASSPRRGALFDTEAFF.

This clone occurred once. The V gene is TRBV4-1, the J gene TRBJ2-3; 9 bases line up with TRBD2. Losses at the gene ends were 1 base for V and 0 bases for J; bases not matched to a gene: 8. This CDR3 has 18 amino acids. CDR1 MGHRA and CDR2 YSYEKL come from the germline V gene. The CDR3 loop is CASSQVRLAGPSTDTQYF. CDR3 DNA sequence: TGCGCCAGCAGCCAAGTAAGGCTAGCGGGACCTAGCACAGATACGCAGTATTTT.

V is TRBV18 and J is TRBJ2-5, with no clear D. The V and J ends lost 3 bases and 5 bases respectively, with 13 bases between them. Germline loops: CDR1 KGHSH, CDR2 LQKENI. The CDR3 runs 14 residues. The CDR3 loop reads CASSPGQVPETQYF. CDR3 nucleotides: TGTGCCAGCTCACCTGGGCAGGTTCCTGAGACCCAGTACTTC.

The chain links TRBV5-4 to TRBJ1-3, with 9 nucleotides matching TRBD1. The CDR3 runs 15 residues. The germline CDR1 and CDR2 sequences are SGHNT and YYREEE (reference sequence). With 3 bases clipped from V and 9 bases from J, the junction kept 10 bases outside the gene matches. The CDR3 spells CASSSAPGQGFTIYF. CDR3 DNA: TGTGCCAGCAGCTCGGCCCCGGGACAGGGCTTCACCATATATTTT. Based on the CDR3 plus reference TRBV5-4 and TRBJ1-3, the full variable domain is ETGVTQSPTHLIKTRGQQVTLRCSSQSGHNTVSWYQQALGQGPQFIFQYYREEENGRGNFPPRFSGLQFPNYSSELNVNALELDDSALYLCASSSAPGQGFTIYFGEGSWLTVV.

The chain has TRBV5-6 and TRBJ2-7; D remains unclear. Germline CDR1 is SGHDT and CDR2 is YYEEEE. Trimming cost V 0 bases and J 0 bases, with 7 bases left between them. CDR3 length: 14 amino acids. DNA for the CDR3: TGTGCCAGCAGCTTGGATATGAGCTCCTACGAGCAGTACTTC. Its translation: CASSLDMSSYEQYF. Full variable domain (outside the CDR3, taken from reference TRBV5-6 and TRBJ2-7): DAGVTQSPTHLIKTRGQQVTLRCSPKSGHDTVSWYQQALGQGPQFIFQYYEEEERQRGNFPDRFSGHQFPNYSSELNVNALLLGDSALYLCASSLDMSSYEQYFGPGTRLTVT.

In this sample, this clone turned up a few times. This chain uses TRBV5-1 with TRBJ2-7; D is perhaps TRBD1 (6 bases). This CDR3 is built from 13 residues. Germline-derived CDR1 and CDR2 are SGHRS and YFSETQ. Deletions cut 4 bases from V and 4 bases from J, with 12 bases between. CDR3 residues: CASSRVQGYEQYF. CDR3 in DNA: TGCGCCAGCAGCCGAGTACAGGGTTACGAGCAGTACTTC.

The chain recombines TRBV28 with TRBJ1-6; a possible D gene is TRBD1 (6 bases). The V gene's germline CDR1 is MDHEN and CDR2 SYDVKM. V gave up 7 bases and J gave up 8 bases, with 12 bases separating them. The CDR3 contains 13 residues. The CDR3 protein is CASNSGGYSPLHF. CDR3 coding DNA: TGTGCCAGCAACTCGGGGGGCTATTCACCCCTCCACTTT. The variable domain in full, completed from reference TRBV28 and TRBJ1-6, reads DVKVTQSSRYLVKRTGEKVFLECVQDMDHENMFWYRQDPGLGLRLIYFSYDVKMKEKGDIPEGYSVSREKKERFSLILESASTNQTSMYLCASNSGGYSPLHFGNGTRLTVT.

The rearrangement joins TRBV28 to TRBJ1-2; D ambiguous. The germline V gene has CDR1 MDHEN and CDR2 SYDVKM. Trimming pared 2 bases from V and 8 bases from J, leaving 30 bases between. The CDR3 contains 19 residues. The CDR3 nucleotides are TGTGCCAGCAGTTTACAGTCTTGGCAGACGATCCCACTGAGACACGGCTACACCTTC. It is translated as CASSLQSWQTIPLRHGYTF.